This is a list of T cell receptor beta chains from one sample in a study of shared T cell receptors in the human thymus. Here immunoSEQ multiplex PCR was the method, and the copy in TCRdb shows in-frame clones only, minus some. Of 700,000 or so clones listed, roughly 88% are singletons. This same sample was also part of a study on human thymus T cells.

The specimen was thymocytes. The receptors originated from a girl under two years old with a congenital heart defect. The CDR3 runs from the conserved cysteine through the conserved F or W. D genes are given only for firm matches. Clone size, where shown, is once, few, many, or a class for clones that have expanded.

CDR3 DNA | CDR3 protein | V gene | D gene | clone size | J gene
TGTGCCAGCAGTCCGTTTGCCAGGTTGAACACTGAAGCTTTCTTT | CASSPFARLNTEAFF | TRBV6-5 | . | . | TRBJ1-1
TGTGCCACCAGCAGAGATCTCAAGCGGGGAGACAATGAGCAGTTCTTC | CATSRDLKRGDNEQFF | TRBV15 | TRBD2 | . | TRBJ2-1
TGTGCCAGCAGTCCCCGGGACAGGGGTTCGAGTGGCTACACCTTC | CASSPRDRGSSGYTF | TRBV6-5 | TRBD1 | few | TRBJ1-2
TGCGCCAGCAGCTTGGCCGACAGGGGTGTCCACAGGTTTGGTTCGCAGTATGGCTACACCTTC | CASSLADRGVHRFGSQYGYTF | TRBV5-1 | TRBD1 | . | TRBJ1-2
TGCGCCAGCAGCACGTCGACAGGGCCCTACGAGCAGTACTTC | CASSTSTGPYEQYF | TRBV5-1 | TRBD1 | . | TRBJ2-7
TGTGCCAGCAGCGTAGGGCCTCCCCGCGAGCAGTACTTC | CASSVGPPREQYF | TRBV9 | . | . | TRBJ2-7
TGTGCCAGCAGTTACGACAGGCGAGAAGTATATGGCTACACCTTC | CASSYDRREVYGYTF | TRBV6-6 | . | once | TRBJ1-2
TGTGCCAGCAGCCCGGACAGGGTCATTCGTGGCGATGGCTACACCTTC | CASSPDRVIRGDGYTF | TRBV5-8 | TRBD1 | . | TRBJ1-2
TGTGCCAGCAGGGTGACAGGGTATGGCAATCAGCCCCAGCATTTT | CASRVTGYGNQPQHF | TRBV28 | TRBD1 | . | TRBJ1-5
TGTGCCAGCAGTGAAGCGAGCGACAGGAGCAATCAGCCCCAGCATTTT | CASSEASDRSNQPQHF | TRBV6-1 | . | . | TRBJ1-5
TGTGCCACCAGCAGGTCAGGGATCCCCCCCGGGGAGCTGTTTTTT | CATSRSGIPPGELFF | TRBV15 | . | . | TRBJ2-2
TGTGCCAGCTCCGGGACAGTCTCCTACGAGCAGTACTTC | CASSGTVSYEQYF | TRBV6-1 | TRBD1 | . | TRBJ2-7
TGTGCCAGCAGTTTATCGGGCAGGGGGAGCCACTACGAGCAGTACTTC | CASSLSGRGSHYEQYF | TRBV27 | TRBD1 | once | TRBJ2-7